The 3 T cell receptor beta chains below all came from one sample that was sequenced in a study of blood T cell repertoires in COVID-19. TCRdb's copy holds only in-frame clones and misses some; the assay was immunoSEQ multiplex PCR. Here the sample spans 650,000 to 800,000 clones, approximately 90% being singletons. Material: peripheral blood. These receptors all come from a woman aged 18-30 years with acute or convalescent COVID-19.

This chain connects TRBV6-2 or TRBV6-3 to TRBJ1-1; TRBD1 matches at 8 bases. Germline loops: CDR1 MNHEY, CDR2 SVGEGT. The CDR3 loop spans 18 amino acids. V was pared by 2 bases and J by 7 bases, with 18 bases of the junction left unmatched. The CDR3 bases are TGTGCCAGCAGTTACATTTTTCGGGGGACAGGTCCGAGGGATGAAGCTTTCTTT. It translates to CASSYIFRGTGPRDEAFF.

This clone has just one count. The rearrangement uses TRBV29-1 and TRBJ2-5; 11 positions match TRBD1. The CDR3 spans 17 residues. Germline CDR1 is SQVTM and CDR2 is ANQGSEA. V dropped 2 bases and J dropped 4; count of bases not matched to a gene: 12. CDR3 DNA sequence: TGCAGCGTTGAACTGGGGGACAGGGGGACGTGGCGAGAGACCCAGTACTTC. Amino acids: CSVELGDRGTWRETQYF. Full variable domain (remainder filled in from reference TRBV29-1 and TRBJ2-5): SAVISQKPSRDICQRGTSLTIQCQVDSQVTMMFWYRQQPGQSLTLIATANQGSEATYESGFVIDKFPISRPNLTFSTLTVSNMSPEDSSIYLCSVELGDRGTWRETQYFGPGTRLLVL.

As to this clone: Germline and junction disagree at one end, which may indicate a read error. V usage is TRBV5-4 and J usage is TRBJ2-7, with TRBD2 as a possible D gene (5 bases). This CDR3 contains 15 residues. The germline V gene encodes CDR1 SGHNT and CDR2 YYREEE (reference sequence). In DNA, the CDR3 is TGTGCCAGCCGCTTGGGATCAGCGGAACCCAACGAGCAGTACTTC. Protein product: CASRLGSAEPNEQYF.